This TCR beta chain was retrieved from a study of regulatory T cells in long-lasting Graves disease. Study-level information: The antithyroid drugs taken by newly diagnosed Graves' patients had been used for under 3 months.

CDR3 size: 13 residues. V was shortened by 3 bases and J by 10 bases, with 14 bases between the two germline ends. Germline CDR1 KGHSH, CDR2 LQKENI. As for this clonotype: Its antigen is not identified. This may arise from a read error, as a much more abundant clone is one base away.

HTBI primers from iRepertoire and Arm-PCR of CDR3 regions yielded the TCR beta libraries. TCRdb reprocessed the multiplex PCR reads with MiXCR, giving one entry per CDR3 protein. The sample includes 550,000 or so distinct CDR3 sequences, about 12% of them seen just once. As to time point: newly diagnosed GD, antithyroid drugs for less than 3 months. Extracted RNA from PBMCs served as the source of the TCR library. The study, taken as a whole, reports: The persistent group shared 2,741 public clonotypes, more than the approximately 890 shared by new patients. Persistent disease preferred TRBV28, TRBJ1-2 and TRBJ2-5.

These data also formed part of another study, on T cells in Graves' hyperthyroidism and ophthalmopathy. Per that study: Across 18 months, stable Graves' hyperthyroidism was marked by no progression to ophthalmopathy.

The TCR sequence derives from a woman aged 30 to 39 with Graves disease. The source material was peripheral blood mononuclear cells (PBMCs), sampled at new diagnosis, from a patient treated with antithyroid drugs. The rearrangement uses TRBV18 and TRBJ2-3, with TRBD1 as a possible D gene (6 bases). The CDR3 loop reads CASSPLQAGAQYF. The CDR3 nucleotides read TGTGCCAGCTCACCCCTTCAAGCAGGGGCGCAGTATTTT.